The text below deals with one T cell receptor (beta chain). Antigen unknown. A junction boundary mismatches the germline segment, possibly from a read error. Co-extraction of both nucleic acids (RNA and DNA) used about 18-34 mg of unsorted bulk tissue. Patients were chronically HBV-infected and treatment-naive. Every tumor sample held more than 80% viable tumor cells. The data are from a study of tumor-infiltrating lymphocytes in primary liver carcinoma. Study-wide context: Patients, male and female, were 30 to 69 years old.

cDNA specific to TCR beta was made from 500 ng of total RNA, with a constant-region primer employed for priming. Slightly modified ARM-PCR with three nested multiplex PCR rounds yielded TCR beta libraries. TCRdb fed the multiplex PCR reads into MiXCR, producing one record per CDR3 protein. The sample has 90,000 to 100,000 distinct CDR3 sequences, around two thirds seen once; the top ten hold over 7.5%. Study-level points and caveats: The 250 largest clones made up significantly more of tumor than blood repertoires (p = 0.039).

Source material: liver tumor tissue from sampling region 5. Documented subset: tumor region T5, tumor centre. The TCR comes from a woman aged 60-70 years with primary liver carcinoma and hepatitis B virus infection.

The CDR3 DNA reads TGTACCAGCAGCTTAGGCGGGACTAGCGGGAGTCTGGTATACGATGAGCACTTCTTC. Its protein product is CTSSLGGTSGSLVYDEHFF. The genes are TRBV11-3 and TRBJ2-1; 14 bases line up with TRBD2. Looked up from germline, CDR1 is SGHNT and CDR2 is YENEEA. The CDR3 covers 19 residues.